These T cell receptor beta chains were read from a single sample in a study of cytomegalovirus exposure and HLA in healthy donors. The repertoire was sequenced with immunoSEQ multiplex PCR; TCRdb's copy has only in-frame clones and lacks some. The table includes more than 90,000 clones, 82% detected once. Source material: PBMCs. All receptors come from a man in his thirties or forties in good health and CMV-seropositive. Both conserved end residues are part of each CDR3. A D gene is named only where the DNA matches it firmly. Clone size is given for some rows only: seen once, a few or many times, or a class if the clone is expanded.

d_gene: TRBD2
j_gene: TRBJ2-1
v_gene: TRBV4-2
abundance: -
CDR3aa: CASSQVGIGGRAQKFF
CDR3nt: TGTGCCAGCAGCCAAGTCGGTATAGGCGGGAGGGCCCAAAAGTTCTTC

d_gene: -
j_gene: TRBJ1-3
v_gene: TRBV7-6
abundance: few
CDR3aa: CASSLGTASSGNTIYF
CDR3nt: TGTGCCAGCAGCTTAGGGACAGCCAGCTCTGGAAACACCATATATTTT

d_gene: -
j_gene: TRBJ1-1
v_gene: TRBV7-3
abundance: -
CDR3aa: CASSLTGGRTEAFF
CDR3nt: TGTGCCAGCAGCTTAACGGGGGGGCGGACTGAAGCTTTCTTT

d_gene: TRBD2
j_gene: TRBJ2-4
v_gene: TRBV6-1
abundance: -
CDR3aa: CASSEGEGLAKNIQYF
CDR3nt: TGTGCCAGCAGTGAAGGGGAGGGACTAGCCAAAAACATTCAGTACTTC

d_gene: -
j_gene: TRBJ2-1
v_gene: TRBV5-1
abundance: -
CDR3aa: CASSFRVDSEQFF
CDR3nt: TGCGCCAGCAGCTTTAGAGTCGATTCGGAGCAGTTCTTC

d_gene: -
j_gene: TRBJ1-1
v_gene: TRBV5-1
abundance: -
CDR3aa: CASSLSQGYTEAFF
CDR3nt: TGCGCCAGCAGCTTATCTCAGGGATATACTGAAGCTTTCTTT

d_gene: TRBD1
j_gene: TRBJ2-3
v_gene: TRBV2
abundance: -
CDR3aa: CASLIGTGYTDTQYF
CDR3nt: TGTGCCAGTCTTATCGGGACAGGGTATACAGATACGCAGTATTTT

d_gene: -
j_gene: TRBJ2-1
v_gene: TRBV6-1
abundance: -
CDR3aa: CASSEASGSYNEQFF
CDR3nt: TGTGCCAGCAGTGAAGCTAGCGGCTCCTACAATGAGCAGTTCTTC

d_gene: TRBD1
j_gene: TRBJ1-2
v_gene: TRBV7-9
abundance: -
CDR3aa: CASSLASGGSYRYTF
CDR3nt: TGTGCCAGCAGCTTAGCATCAGGGGGATCTTATCGCTACACCTTC

d_gene: TRBD2
j_gene: TRBJ2-1
v_gene: TRBV9
abundance: -
CDR3aa: CASSEGLAGGPNEQFF
CDR3nt: TGTGCCAGCAGCGAGGGGCTAGCGGGAGGGCCCAATGAGCAGTTCTTC

d_gene: TRBD2
j_gene: TRBJ2-1
v_gene: TRBV7-3
abundance: -
CDR3aa: CASSVSGGMYNEQFF
CDR3nt: TGTGCCAGCAGCGTTAGCGGGGGGATGTACAATGAGCAGTTCTTC

d_gene: TRBD2
j_gene: TRBJ2-5
v_gene: TRBV4-2
abundance: -
CDR3aa: CASSQEPYLAGKETQYF
CDR3nt: TGTGCCAGCAGCCAAGAGCCCTATCTAGCGGGTAAGGAGACCCAGTACTTC

d_gene: -
j_gene: TRBJ1-1
v_gene: TRBV6-5
abundance: few
CDR3aa: CASSWQRSNTEAFF
CDR3nt: TGTGCCAGCAGTTGGCAGCGCTCGAACACTGAAGCTTTCTTT

d_gene: -
j_gene: TRBJ2-7
v_gene: TRBV6-5
abundance: -
CDR3aa: CASRTVESYEQYF
CDR3nt: TGTGCCAGCAGAACGGTGGAGTCCTACGAGCAGTACTTC

d_gene: -
j_gene: TRBJ1-4
v_gene: TRBV5-6
abundance: once
CDR3aa: CASSLEGTTNEKLFF
CDR3nt: TGTGCCAGCAGCTTGGAGGGGACAACTAATGAAAAACTGTTTTTT

d_gene: TRBD2
j_gene: TRBJ2-7
v_gene: TRBV5-4
abundance: -
CDR3aa: CASSGTSGGTSSYEQYF
CDR3nt: TGTGCCAGCAGCGGGACTAGCGGGGGCACTAGCTCCTACGAGCAGTACTTC

d_gene: -
j_gene: TRBJ2-4
v_gene: TRBV18
abundance: once
CDR3aa: CASSPIGGRGGKNIQYF
CDR3nt: TGTGCCAGCTCACCAATCGGCGGCAGAGGGGGCAAAAACATTCAGTACTTC

d_gene: -
j_gene: TRBJ2-7
v_gene: TRBV9
abundance: -
CDR3aa: CASSGFGDSSYEQYF
CDR3nt: TGTGCCAGCAGCGGATTCGGGGATAGCTCCTACGAGCAGTACTTC

d_gene: -
j_gene: TRBJ2-2
v_gene: TRBV5-6
abundance: -
CDR3aa: CASSRPSEAGELFF
CDR3nt: TGTGCCAGCAGCCGCCCTTCGGAGGCCGGGGAGCTGTTTTTT

d_gene: -
j_gene: TRBJ1-6
v_gene: TRBV5-6
abundance: -
CDR3aa: CASSLRAGRSPLHF
CDR3nt: TGTGCCAGCAGCTTGCGCGCGGGGAGATCACCCCTCCACTTT

d_gene: TRBD1
j_gene: TRBJ2-1
v_gene: TRBV7-8
abundance: -
CDR3aa: CASSWGQRLNGNEQFF
CDR3nt: TGTGCCAGCAGCTGGGGACAGCGATTAAACGGGAATGAGCAGTTCTTC

d_gene: TRBD2
j_gene: TRBJ2-1
v_gene: TRBV6-4
abundance: -
CDR3aa: CASSEAAGGINEQFF
CDR3nt: TGTGCCAGCAGTGAAGCGGCGGGAGGGATCAATGAGCAGTTCTTC

d_gene: TRBD1
j_gene: TRBJ1-4
v_gene: TRBV6-1
abundance: -
CDR3aa: CASNLITGGQEKLFF
CDR3nt: TGTGCCAGCAACTTAATAACAGGGGGCCAGGAAAAACTGTTTTTT

d_gene: TRBD2
j_gene: TRBJ2-1
v_gene: TRBV2
abundance: -
CDR3aa: CASSPSGRTQFF
CDR3nt: TGTGCCAGCAGCCCAAGCGGGAGAACGCAGTTCTTC

d_gene: TRBD2
j_gene: TRBJ2-5
v_gene: TRBV5-6
abundance: -
CDR3aa: CASSPTSGGRQGETQYF
CDR3nt: TGTGCCAGCAGCCCGACTAGCGGGGGTCGCCAGGGAGAGACCCAGTACTTC

d_gene: -
j_gene: TRBJ1-3
v_gene: TRBV6-1
abundance: -
CDR3aa: CASSEYISGNTIYF
CDR3nt: TGTGCCAGCAGTGAATATATCTCTGGAAACACCATATATTTT

d_gene: TRBD2
j_gene: TRBJ2-7
v_gene: TRBV27
abundance: -
CDR3aa: CASSQGLAAYEQYF
CDR3nt: TGTGCCAGCAGCCAAGGACTAGCAGCCTACGAGCAGTACTTC

d_gene: -
j_gene: TRBJ2-3
v_gene: TRBV5-1
abundance: once
CDR3aa: CASSWGLSTDTQYF
CDR3nt: TGCGCCAGCAGCTGGGGGCTCAGCACAGATACGCAGTATTTT

d_gene: TRBD2
j_gene: TRBJ2-1
v_gene: TRBV13
abundance: -
CDR3aa: CASSLGLAGNNEQFF
CDR3nt: TGTGCCAGCAGCTTAGGACTAGCGGGAAACAATGAGCAGTTCTTC

d_gene: -
j_gene: TRBJ1-1
v_gene: TRBV7-8
abundance: -
CDR3aa: CASSLLSGPGAEAFF
CDR3nt: TGTGCCAGCAGCTTATTATCAGGGCCAGGAGCTGAAGCTTTCTTT

d_gene: TRBD1
j_gene: TRBJ2-6
v_gene: TRBV7-9
abundance: -
CDR3aa: CASSLLGQDSGANVLTF
CDR3nt: TGTGCCAGCAGCTTATTAGGACAGGACTCTGGGGCCAACGTCCTGACTTTC

d_gene: -
j_gene: TRBJ1-1
v_gene: TRBV7-2
abundance: once
CDR3aa: CASSHKPLATGWTEAFF
CDR3nt: TGTGCCAGCAGCCACAAACCACTCGCGACAGGTTGGACTGAAGCTTTCTTT

d_gene: TRBD1
j_gene: TRBJ1-5
v_gene: TRBV5-8
abundance: -
CDR3aa: CASSQTAGTDYQPQHF
CDR3nt: TGTGCCAGCAGCCAAACCGCCGGGACAGACTATCAGCCCCAGCATTTT

d_gene: -
j_gene: TRBJ1-2
v_gene: TRBV7-9
abundance: once
CDR3aa: CASSLGTDYGYTF
CDR3nt: TGTGCCAGCAGCTTAGGGACAGATTATGGCTACACCTTC

d_gene: TRBD1
j_gene: TRBJ1-1
v_gene: TRBV5-1
abundance: -
CDR3aa: CASSLGQAILNTEAFF
CDR3nt: TGCGCCAGCAGCCTAGGACAGGCTATTTTGAACACTGAAGCTTTCTTT

d_gene: -
j_gene: TRBJ2-7
v_gene: TRBV10-1
abundance: -
CDR3aa: CASSEAPTYEQYF
CDR3nt: TGCGCCAGCAGTGAAGCGCCCACCTACGAGCAGTACTTC

d_gene: -
j_gene: TRBJ2-7
v_gene: TRBV9
abundance: -
CDR3aa: CASSPGAYSYEQYF
CDR3nt: TGTGCCAGCAGTCCAGGGGCCTACTCCTACGAGCAGTACTTC

d_gene: TRBD1
j_gene: TRBJ1-6
v_gene: TRBV10-3
abundance: -
CDR3aa: CAISGQGGNSPLHF
CDR3nt: TGTGCCATCAGTGGACAGGGCGGCAATTCACCCCTCCACTTT

d_gene: TRBD2
j_gene: TRBJ2-1
v_gene: TRBV7-2
abundance: -
CDR3aa: CASSLRLAALRNEQFF
CDR3nt: TGTGCCAGCAGCTTAAGACTAGCTGCCCTCCGAAATGAGCAGTTCTTC

d_gene: TRBD2
j_gene: TRBJ2-1
v_gene: TRBV11-1
abundance: -
CDR3aa: CASSNQRGYNEQFF
CDR3nt: TGTGCCAGCAGCAACCAGCGGGGGTACAATGAGCAGTTCTTC

d_gene: TRBD1
j_gene: TRBJ1-1
v_gene: TRBV28
abundance: -
CDR3aa: CASSFPAGTGGTEAFF
CDR3nt: TGTGCCAGCAGTTTCCCAGCCGGGACAGGGGGGACTGAAGCTTTCTTT

d_gene: -
j_gene: TRBJ2-3
v_gene: TRBV29-1
abundance: few
CDR3aa: CSVGVAASTDTQYF
CDR3nt: TGCAGCGTGGGAGTGGCGGCTAGCACAGATACGCAGTATTTT

d_gene: -
j_gene: TRBJ1-3
v_gene: TRBV25-1
abundance: -
CDR3aa: CASSAFSSGNTIYF
CDR3nt: TGTGCCAGCAGTGCCTTCAGCTCTGGAAACACCATATATTTT

d_gene: TRBD1
j_gene: TRBJ1-4
v_gene: TRBV5-1
abundance: -
CDR3aa: CASSLGQGAREKLFF
CDR3nt: TGCGCCAGCAGCTTGGGACAGGGGGCGAGGGAAAAACTGTTTTTT

d_gene: TRBD1
j_gene: TRBJ2-3
v_gene: TRBV9
abundance: -
CDR3aa: CASSVQGTATDTQYF
CDR3nt: TGTGCCAGCAGCGTACAAGGGACAGCCACAGATACGCAGTATTTT

d_gene: TRBD1
j_gene: TRBJ1-5
v_gene: TRBV30
abundance: -
CDR3aa: CAWSTQGGFFSGNQPQHF
CDR3nt: TGTGCCTGGAGTACGCAGGGGGGATTCTTTAGTGGCAATCAGCCCCAGCATTTT

d_gene: TRBD1
j_gene: TRBJ2-1
v_gene: TRBV15
abundance: -
CDR3aa: CATRDDRAPRYNEQFF
CDR3nt: TGTGCCACCAGGGATGACAGGGCCCCCCGCTACAATGAGCAGTTCTTC

d_gene: -
j_gene: TRBJ1-1
v_gene: TRBV5-1
abundance: -
CDR3aa: CASSSLQGLNTEAFF
CDR3nt: TGCGCCAGCAGCTCATTACAGGGACTGAACACTGAAGCTTTCTTT

d_gene: TRBD2
j_gene: TRBJ2-3
v_gene: TRBV30
abundance: -
CDR3aa: CAWSVGLAATDTQYF
CDR3nt: TGTGCCTGGAGTGTAGGACTAGCGGCCACAGATACGCAGTATTTT

d_gene: -
j_gene: TRBJ1-1
v_gene: TRBV15
abundance: -
CDR3aa: CATSRERTPEAFF
CDR3nt: TGTGCCACCAGCAGGGAAAGGACTCCAGAGGCTTTCTTT

d_gene: -
j_gene: TRBJ1-5
v_gene: TRBV19
abundance: -
CDR3aa: CASSIGLRGNQPQHF
CDR3nt: TGTGCCAGTAGTATAGGTCTTAGGGGGAATCAGCCCCAGCATTTT

d_gene: TRBD2
j_gene: TRBJ2-3
v_gene: TRBV10-3
abundance: -
CDR3aa: CAISESASGSRDTQYF
CDR3nt: TGTGCCATCAGTGAGTCGGCTAGCGGGAGTCGGGATACGCAGTATTTT